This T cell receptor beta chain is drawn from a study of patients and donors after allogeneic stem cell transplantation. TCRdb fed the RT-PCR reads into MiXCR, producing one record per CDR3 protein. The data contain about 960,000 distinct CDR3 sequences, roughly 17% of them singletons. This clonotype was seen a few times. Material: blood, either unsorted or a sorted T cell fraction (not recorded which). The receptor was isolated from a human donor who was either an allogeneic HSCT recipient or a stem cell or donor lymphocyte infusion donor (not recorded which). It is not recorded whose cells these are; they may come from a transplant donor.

CDR3 residues: CASSTSGGSFMDEQFF. In DNA, the CDR3 is TGTGCCAGCAGTACCTCTGGCGGGAGTTTCATGGATGAGCAGTTCTTC. The chain has TRBV6-1 and TRBJ2-1; 7 positions agree with TRBD2. The CDR3 runs 16 residues. Trimming removed 5 bases from V and 8 bases from J; junction bases left unmatched: 15. The germline gives CDR1 MNHNS, CDR2 SASEGT.